The T cell receptor (beta chain) described here comes from a study of blood T cell repertoires in COVID-19. Across the whole study: The samples span acute and convalescent COVID-19 from the United States, Italy and Spain. Nucleic acid was either cDNA or gDNA, and it came from T cells, B-cell-depleted T cells, or PBMCs.

The CDR3 length is 16 residues. J gave up 2 bases and V 8 bases, and 14 bases lay outside the gene matches. In the authors' methods: Quantification of nucleated cells was approximated via reference gene primer amplification. Clones were read by immunoSEQ multiplex PCR, and TCRdb kept only the in-frame ones, dropping some. That table is the source of V, J and clone size, and D and trimming were worked out from the DNA. The top ten clones hold approximately 5% of a sample with some 120,000 clones, around 86% of them seen once. V and J are TRBV23-1 and TRBJ2-5; 7 nucleotides line up with TRBD1. TRBV23-1 qualifies as an ORF whose function is uncertain. This receptor was taken from a human donor in a cohort sampled during active COVID-19. The sample consisted of peripheral blood. The CDR3 DNA reads TGCGCCAGCTCCCCGGCACGACAGGGCGGTCAAGAGACCCAGTACTTC. Translated, it gives CASSPARQGGQETQYF.